This TCR beta chain was captured by sequencing in a study of cytomegalovirus exposure and HLA in healthy donors. Study-wide points: In a later analysis, a genetic analysis reported fewer productive-TCR N-insertions in an Asian-associated ancestry cluster than the cohort average. Most TCR beta V segments were productive about 90% or about 30% of the time in an earlier analysis. In a later analysis, a missense DCLRE1C variant was linked to TCR beta V- and J-gene trimming.

PCR involved 60 Vbeta and 13 Jbeta primers. Here immunoSEQ multiplex PCR was the method, and the copy in TCRdb shows in-frame clones only, minus some. The sample contains more than 85,000 clones, 75% to 90% of which appear only once. Healthy bone marrow donors supplied every sample. To note about this clone: Its specificity is not known.

The clonotype comes from a man aged 30 to 39 in good health and CMV-seropositive. Sequences were obtained from PBMCs.

The CDR3 loop is CASSPRTDPNYGYTF. CDR3 coding DNA: TGTGCCAGCTCACCCCGGACAGACCCGAACTATGGCTACACCTTC. The chain couples TRBV18 to TRBJ1-2; D is possibly TRBD1 (6 bases). Trimming removed 3 bases at V and 2 bases at J, with 13 bases between. Germline assignment: CDR1 KGHSH and CDR2 LQKENI. This CDR3 region has 15 residues.